This paragraph covers one T cell receptor (beta chain) sequence. With 4 bases removed from V and 2 bases from J, the gap between germline ends came to 15 bases. Germline CDR1 and CDR2: ENHRY and SYGVKD. The CDR3 has 15 residues. Generated by immunoSEQ multiplex PCR, the TCRdb table keeps only in-frame clones and is missing some. The sample contains 89,000 or so clones, around 85% of which appear only once. The sample comes from a study of blood T cell repertoires in COVID-19. The sequence was collected from a human donor in a cohort sampled during active COVID-19. This chain joins TRBV10-3 and TRBJ2-7; weak D call: TRBD1 (6 bases). Sample: peripheral blood. In nucleotides, the CDR3 is TGTGCCATCAGTGGAGTAGGGGGTCAGACCTACGAGCAGTACTTC. This gives the protein CAISGVGGQTYEQYF.